Presented here are 20 T cell receptor beta chains from one specimen sequenced in a study of cytomegalovirus exposure and HLA in healthy donors. Both 60 Vbeta primers and 13 Jbeta primers went into the PCR. The data were produced by immunoSEQ multiplex PCR, yet TCRdb's version contains in-frame clones alone and is incomplete. This table holds around 41,000 clones, almost 70% found once. The source material was PBMCs. These receptors originate from a man in his forties in good health and CMV-seronegative.

As concerns this clone: A junction boundary mismatches the germline segment, possibly from a read error. The chain couples TRBV7-3 to TRBJ2-2, with 9 nucleotides matching TRBD1. Germline V gene sequence: CDR1 SGHTA, CDR2 FQGTGA. This CDR3 is 15 amino acids long. For the CDR3, the DNA is TGTGCCAGCAGCGTAACAGGGGGCCTCACCGGGGAGCTGTTTTTT. Amino acid sequence: CASSVTGGLTGELFF.

This chain joins TRBV9 and TRBJ1-6; D ambiguous. V was pared by 0 bases and J by 9 bases, with 13 bases between. This CDR3 is 15 amino acids long. Germline V gene sequence: CDR1 SGDLS, CDR2 YYNGEE. The CDR3 nucleotides read TGTGCCAGCAGCGTAGGAGCTACCCGGGGTTCACCCCTCCACTTT. Residues: CASSVGATRGSPLHF.

This clone came up a few times. The chain has TRBV14 and TRBJ1-1, with D unresolved. The CDR3 sequence is 13 residues long. Between the trimmed V and J ends, which lost 4 bases and 1 base, there was a span of 7 bases. Germline CDR1 is SGHDN and CDR2 is FVKESK. The CDR3 DNA reads TGTGCCAGCAGCCTCTCAGAGAACACTGAAGCTTTCTTT. Encoded protein: CASSLSENTEAFF.

Written as DNA, the CDR3 is TGTGCCATCAGTGACCCGAGAGACTCGGTAGTCTATGGCTACACCTTC. Encoded protein: CAISDPRDSVVYGYTF. V and J are TRBV10-3 and TRBJ1-2; D unclear. The CDR3 covers 16 residues. V was clipped by 3 bases and J by 4 bases, with 18 bases between them. Germline V lookup: CDR1 ENHRY, CDR2 SYGVKD.

In its sample, this clone was seen a few times. The chain links TRBV2 to TRBJ2-3; 15 bases agree with TRBD2. The ends lost 8 bases at V and 3 bases at J; junction bases unmatched: 3. The germline V gene has CDR1 SNHLY and CDR2 FYNNEI. The CDR3 extends over 15 amino acids. The CDR3 spells CASFGTSGGTDTQYF. The CDR3 DNA reads as TGTGCCAGCTTCGGGACTAGCGGGGGGACAGATACGCAGTATTTT.

The rearrangement joins TRBV10-3 to TRBJ2-7; maybe TRBD1 (6 bases). Germline assignment: CDR1 ENHRY and CDR2 SYGVKD. Trimming stripped 1 base from V and 0 bases from J, with 13 bases between. The length of the CDR3 is 16 residues. CDR3 DNA: TGTGCCATCAGTGAGTTTGTGAGGACAGCCTCCTACGAGCAGTACTTC. It encodes CAISEFVRTASYEQYF.

The CDR3 sequence is CASSLTGLGNQPQHF. CDR3 coding DNA: TGTGCCAGCAGCCTAACAGGGTTAGGCAATCAGCCCCAGCATTTT. The chain couples TRBV6-5 to TRBJ1-5; tentative D call: TRBD1 (6 bases). This CDR3 contains 15 residues. V lost 6 bases and J 2 bases, leaving 14 bases between the germline ends. The germline CDR1 and CDR2 sequences are MNHEY and SVGAGI.

CDR3 residues: CASSDGTSGGWEQYF. CDR3 bases: TGTGCCAGCAGTGACGGGACTAGCGGGGGGTGGGAGCAGTACTTC. The chain combines TRBV6-1 with TRBJ2-7, with 15 nucleotides matching TRBD2. J was trimmed by 7 bases and V by 3 bases; bases with no gene match: 4. The germline V gene has CDR1 MNHNS and CDR2 SASEGT. The CDR3 is 15 residues long.

This clone showed up just a few times. The gene calls are TRBV6-5 and TRBJ1-6; D may be TRBD1 (5 bases). V was pared by 7 bases and J by 7 bases, with 14 bases between. The V gene's germline CDR1 is MNHEY and CDR2 SVGAGI. The CDR3 is 14 residues long. In nucleotides, the CDR3 is TGTGCCAGCACCTTCGACAGAGGCAATTCACCCCTCCACTTT. Translated, it gives CASTFDRGNSPLHF.

This chain joins TRBV5-1 and TRBJ2-6; D might be TRBD1 (6 bases). Trimming cost V 0 bases and J 0 bases, with 7 bases left between them. From germline, CDR1 is SGHRS and CDR2 YFSETQ. This CDR3 has 16 residues. DNA for the CDR3: TGCGCCAGCAGCTTGGAAGGGGGCTCTGGGGCCAACGTCCTGACTTTC. It encodes CASSLEGGSGANVLTF.

The chain carries TRBV2 and TRBJ2-7, with a weak D call TRBD1 (5 bases). Deletions cut 5 bases from V and 2 bases from J, with 10 bases between. The CDR3 runs 13 residues. Germline CDR1 SNHLY, CDR2 FYNNEI. The CDR3: CASSYKGTYEQYF. DNA of the CDR3: TGTGCCAGCAGTTATAAGGGGACCTACGAGCAGTACTTC.

CDR3 residues: CAWSMTGLTEAFF. The CDR3 nucleotides read TGTGCCTGGAGTATGACGGGACTCACTGAAGCTTTCTTT. The chain carries TRBV30 and TRBJ1-1; a possible D gene is TRBD1 (5 bases). The CDR3 spans 13 residues. Trimming left V 2 bases short and J 4 bases short, with 11 bases between. The V gene's germline CDR1 is GTSNPN and CDR2 SVGIG (reference sequence).

V gene TRBV10-3 combines with J gene TRBJ2-6, with TRBD2 identical over 11 bases. Germline CDR1 is ENHRY and CDR2 is SYGVKD. The CDR3 consists of 19 residues. Trimming at V came to 4 bases and at J to 4 bases, leaving 12 bases not matched to a gene. This CDR3 reads CAISATGTSGVGGANVLTF. The CDR3 DNA reads TGTGCCATCAGTGCGACCGGGACTAGCGGTGTTGGAGGGGCCAACGTCCTGACTTTC.

The chain carries TRBV7-2 and TRBJ2-6; tentative D call: TRBD1 (6 bases). V lost 5 bases and J lost 0, with 11 bases in between. Germline CDR1 reads SGHTA; CDR2 reads FQGNSA. The CDR3 loop spans 16 amino acids. As DNA, the CDR3 is TGTGCCAGCAGCCCCCGGACAGCCTCTGGGGCCAACGTCCTGACTTTC. Translation: CASSPRTASGANVLTF.

This chain connects TRBV27 to TRBJ2-7, with TRBD2 identical over 8 bases. CDR3 length: 14 amino acids. Trimming at V came to 6 bases and at J to 0 bases, leaving 4 bases not matched to a gene. Germline assignment: CDR1 MNHEY and CDR2 SMNVEV (reference sequence). The CDR3, as DNA: TGTGCCAGCAGAACTAGCGGTAGCTCCTACGAGCAGTACTTC. It specifies CASRTSGSSYEQYF.

This clone was seen more than once but under ten times. The chain uses TRBV30 and TRBJ1-1; D uncertain. Trimming left V 8 bases short and J 0 bases short, with 7 bases between. Germline CDR1 GTSNPN, CDR2 SVGIG (reference sequence). The CDR3 extends over 11 amino acids. CDR3 bases: TGTGCCAGAGGGTTGAACACTGAAGCTTTCTTT. Amino acids: CARGLNTEAFF.

This clone was recorded once. CDR3: CASSVGLAGKFYEQYF. DNA for the CDR3: TGTGCCAGCAGCGTAGGTCTAGCGGGGAAATTTTACGAGCAGTACTTC. V usage is TRBV9 and J usage is TRBJ2-7; 9 bases are shared with TRBD2. J was trimmed by 4 bases and V by 0 bases; bases with no gene match: 8. The CDR3 contains 16 residues. Germline-derived CDR1 and CDR2 are SGDLS and YYNGEE.

This clone was recorded only once. The rearrangement links TRBV28 to TRBJ1-1; 9 nucleotides agree with TRBD1. This CDR3 has 14 amino acids. Looked up from germline, CDR1 is MDHEN and CDR2 is SYDVKM. Trimming cost V 6 bases and J 6 bases; bases outside gene matches: 8. The CDR3: CASSTGTGRAEAFF. Here the CDR3 DNA reads TGTGCCAGCAGCACCGGGACAGGGAGAGCTGAAGCTTTCTTT.

The chain has TRBV30 and TRBJ2-5; 8 nucleotides agree with TRBD1. This CDR3 is 15 amino acids long. The junction had 8 bases not matched to a gene; V was cut back by 0 bases and J by 5 bases. Germline V gives CDR1 GTSNPN, CDR2 SVGIG (reference sequence). CDR3 coding DNA: TGTGCCTGGAGTGTACTTCAGGGGGCTTGGGAGACCCAGTACTTC. This encodes CAWSVLQGAWETQYF.

This chain uses TRBV2 with TRBJ2-1, with D unclear. Trimming cost V 1 base and J 0 bases, with 13 bases left between them. This CDR3 comprises 17 residues. The germline CDR1 and CDR2 sequences are SNHLY and FYNNEI. CDR3 nucleotides: TGTGCCAGCAGTGAAGAATACCCCACGGGCTCCTACAATGAGCAGTTCTTC. It encodes CASSEEYPTGSYNEQFF.